The clone carrying this T cell receptor (beta chain) was seen only a few times. This record comes from a study of long-term antiretroviral therapy in people with HIV. From germline, CDR1 is LGHNA and CDR2 YSLEER. There are 15 residues in the CDR3. V dropped 5 bases and J dropped 6; count of bases not matched to a gene: 8. At survey level, the immunoSEQ assay was run in its v3.0 version. Repertoires were generated with immunoSEQ multiplex PCR, while TCRdb's copy carries only in-frame clones and drops some. The sample has 20,000 to 25,000 clones; around 86% are singletons. No donor had fewer than one pre-ART PBMC sample or fewer than two post-ART PBMC samples.

This TCR was recovered from a man aged 18 to 29 with HIV. The material sequenced was unsorted PBMCs, taken 0.2 years before starting antiretroviral therapy. This chain links TRBV4-3 with TRBJ2-2; TRBD2 matches 8 bases. The CDR3 sequence is CASSDHSGTAGELFF. CDR3 in DNA: TGCGCCAGCAGCGACCATAGCGGGACGGCCGGGGAGCTGTTTTTT.